This T cell receptor beta chain came from a study of spatial heterogeneity in lung cancer (dated by TCRdb to about 2019). Study-level background: Beta-chain transcripts were consistently detected in greater numbers than alpha-chain transcripts, which likely reflects a higher abundance of beta-chain transcripts. Both alpha and beta chains were TCR-sequenced in samples taken at surgery, namely 220 tumor regions, 63 to 70 matched nontumor lung samples and 50 to 60 PBMC samples. TCR repertoire features were related to nonsynonymous mutation counts determined by whole-exome sequencing of tumor tissue. The study quantitatively compared TCR alpha and beta repertoires across multiple tumor regions, matched nontumor lung and blood in non-small cell lung cancer. In the raw uncorrected reads, each unique combination of TCR and UMI appeared more than ten times on average. In tumor regions, TCR transcript counts showed a strong correlation with a T cell transcriptional module score derived from matched bulk RNA-seq.

The CDR3 numbers 12 residues from cysteine through phenylalanine. Of all the DNA, just the CDR3 is kept, 36 bases in frame from base 1. CDR1 and CDR2 are drawn from the germline V gene: SNHLY, FYNNEI. Trimming takes 8 bases from V and 7 bases from J, and the germline ends sit 14 bases apart. The intended sense of this specimen's time point label: sample taken at primary tumor resection. Donors were under 95 patients with early-stage, untreated non-small cell lung cancer from the lung TRACERx cohort. For TCR sequencing, whole RNA was extracted from tumor and nontumor lung tissue, or from cryopreserved PBMC samples, and no cell sorting was done. Only patients for whom sufficient RNA was available from at least two tumor regions were selected for TCR sequencing. Tumor and adjacent nontumor lung specimens were reviewed by a lung pathologist before selection. This clonotype occurred a few times. Its antigen is currently not known. No base quality information exists; no much larger clone differs at one position.

Findings and caveats that apply to the study as a whole: The count of ubiquitous expanded TCRs correlated with the count of ubiquitous nonsynonymous mutations, and the count of regional expanded TCRs correlated with the count of regional nonsynonymous mutations. TCR-seq was estimated to cover only roughly 7% of tumor T cells for alpha chains and about 13% for beta chains. Confirming at a functional level the hypothesis that regional TCRs recognize regional mutations was considered to require additional single-cell paired TCR alpha and beta sequencing. A correlation was observed between the number of expanded intratumoral alpha and beta TCRs and the tumor nonsynonymous mutation count.

Library generation was performed with 5' RACE. The reads were generated on a NextSeq 500. The TCR library protocol attached a unique molecular identifier to each TCR cDNA molecule to allow correction of PCR and sequencing errors. The authors processed their data as follows. Decombinator tools were used for TCR identification, UMI-based error correction and CDR3 extraction. Expanded TCRs were defined as those above a frequency of 2 per 1,000, corresponding to the top 1% of the tumor frequency distribution. Expanded tumor TCRs were classed as regional if statistically deemed absent (corrected P<0.05) from at least one tumor region, otherwise ubiquitous. Rényi diversity was computed with the R vegan package after subsampling each repertoire 100 times to 5,000 TCRs. CDR3 similarity networks were built from amino acid triplet string-kernel similarity, with CDR3s being connected when pairwise similarity was above 0.82. In-frame beta chains were kept once TCRdb had trimmed the public reads at Q25 with fastp and called clones with MiXCR. CDR3 protein sequences are deduplicated, and each keeps its most common genes and DNA. The V and J calls were not made by the authors but by TCRdb's processing. The sample includes several thousand distinct CDR3 sequences, with about 16% observed a single time. About 11% of the sample is in the top ten clones.

Material: lung tumor tissue, obtained at surgery. The chain was built from TRBV2 and TRBJ1-1; the D gene identity is not certain. The receptor's source is a male donor with early-stage non-small cell lung cancer. CDR3 loop: CASAVGLGEAFF. The DNA is TGTGCCAGCGCCGTCGGGCTTGGTGAAGCTTTCTTT.